This TCR beta chain was recovered during a study of blood T cell repertoires in COVID-19 (dated by TCRdb to the early 2020s). Regarding the study in general: Samples covering the acute and convalescent phases of COVID-19 were provided by collaborators in the United States, Italy and Spain. Where available, HLA class I and class II types were taken from metadata supplied by the sample provider and were not determined by assay-based typing. A freely available public database, intended as a resource for researchers studying the immune response to SARS-CoV-2, is where the repertoires were released. Samples came from the ongoing ImmuneRACE study (first 160 participants) plus 1,254 subjects from 6 global collaborators. The sample metadata nearly always contained a de-identified subject ID, COVID-19 status, age in years and sex. The material from the prospective study consisted of cDNA or gDNA derived from T cells, B-cell-depleted T cells, or PBMCs. Deeply sampled blood TCRbeta repertoires from subjects exposed to, actively infected with, or recovered from COVID-19 were included in the dataset. Overall study results and their limits: How much clinical and demographic metadata was included differed by source and by participant, and the metadata was provided uncurated.

According to the germline V gene, CDR1 reads MNHEY and CDR2 reads SVGEGT. The junction carries 10 bases between V and J, which are trimmed by 2 bases and 4 bases respectively. The CDR3 has 14 amino acids, counting the end cysteine and phenylalanine. Solely the CDR3 DNA is kept, with 42 bases framed from the first base. The immunoSEQ Assay, a bias-controlled multiplex PCR, was used to amplify TCRbeta CDR3 regions from genomic DNA. The authors' analysis ran thus. Nucleated cell counts per sample were estimated from amplification of reference gene primers within the assay. To quantify the absolute abundance of each unique TCRbeta CDR3 rearrangement, sequence reads were collapsed and filtered. Productive Simpson clonality was computed per sample as the square root of Simpson's diversity index over productive rearrangements. This immuneACCESS table, as held by TCRdb, lists in-frame sequences with V and J called but not all clones. Of the missing ones, under half trace to an unresolved V gene in checked studies; the others have no known cause. Clone size and the V and J calls come from that table; the DNA yielded D and trimming. The sample includes about 81,000 clones, with roughly 83% observed a single time. More than 25% of the sample lies in the top ten.

Remarks on this clone: The clone's antigen remains unknown. Base qualities are not provided; no much larger clone lies one nucleotide away.

The collaborating institutions used their own protocols to collect whole blood in K2EDTA tubes. For TCRbeta analysis, collaborators shipped samples in one of three forms: frozen whole blood, isolated PBMCs, or DNA extracted from either of those sample types. This chain joins TRBV6-2 or TRBV6-3 to TRBJ2-3; TRBD1 is a weak D gene call, 5 bases matching. Sample: peripheral blood. This TCR was sampled from a human donor in a cohort sampled during active COVID-19. The DNA is as follows: TGTGCCAGCAGTTACGGGGCTCGGTCAGATACGCAGTATTTT. It is translated as CASSYGARSDTQYF.